The next 21 T cell receptor beta chains were all read from a single sample in a study of T cell changes during pregnancy in multiple sclerosis. The repertoire was sequenced with immunoSEQ multiplex PCR; TCRdb's copy has only in-frame clones and lacks some. The profile covers about 72,000 clones, with 92% appearing a single time and 1.5% to 2% taken by the ten largest. The sequencing here drew on peripheral blood, taken in the first trimester of pregnancy. These receptors were taken from a female donor in good health, enrolled as a control in a pregnancy study.

A single count supports this clone. The rearrangement links TRBV5-1 to TRBJ1-4, with 8 bases matching TRBD1. The junction had 5 bases not matched to a gene; V was cut back by 4 bases and J by 6 bases. This CDR3 has 14 amino acids. Germline assignment: CDR1 SGHRS and CDR2 YFSETQ. As DNA, the CDR3 is TGCGCCAGCAGCCCGACAGGGGAATATGAAAAACTGTTTTTT. Translated: CASSPTGEYEKLFF.

The chain employs TRBV7-9 and TRBJ1-1, with D possibly TRBD1 on 5 matching bases. Germline CDR1 SEHNR, CDR2 FQNEAQ (reference sequence). The CDR3 spans 15 residues. The V and J ends lost 3 bases and 4 bases respectively, with 15 bases between them. CDR3 sequence reads: CASSFIGGGGTEAFF. The CDR3 DNA is TGTGCCAGCAGCTTTATCGGGGGTGGGGGCACTGAAGCTTTCTTT.

This chain uses TRBV18 with TRBJ2-5; D call uncertain. The V end lost 2 bases, the J end lost 3 bases, and 4 bases lay between the germline ends. CDR1 and CDR2 (germline): KGHSH, LQKENI. This CDR3 is 12 amino acids long. CDR3 amino acids: CASSPTEETQYF. The CDR3 DNA reads as TGTGCCAGCTCACCAACAGAAGAGACCCAGTACTTC.

This clone occurred a few times. DNA of the CDR3: TGTGCCAGTAGTATAGACCCGACAGCCACCATATATTTT. Encoded protein: CASSIDPTATIYF. The rearrangement links TRBV19 to TRBJ1-3; perhaps TRBD1 as D (5 bases). Germline CDR1 reads LNHDA; CDR2 reads SQIVND (reference sequence). With 0 bases removed from V and 9 bases from J, the gap between germline ends came to 9 bases. This CDR3 is 13 amino acids long.

This clone was counted between two and nine times. The chain links TRBV15 to TRBJ2-1, with 11 bases that match TRBD2. This CDR3 region has 18 residues. Germline lookup yields CDR1 LNHNV and CDR2 YYDKDF (reference sequence). The trim removed 0 bases at V and 4 bases at J, leaving 8 bases unmatched. The CDR3 coding sequence is TGTGCCACCAGCAGAGATTCCCCCGGACTAGCGGGTTACAATGAGCAGTTCTTC. The encoded protein is CATSRDSPGLAGYNEQFF.

The chain couples TRBV4-1 to TRBJ1-2; 7 bases line up with TRBD1. V gave up 0 bases and J gave up 3 bases; unmatched junction bases: 1. Germline CDR1 reads MGHRA; CDR2 reads YSYEKL. The CDR3 runs to 14 residues. CDR3 nucleotides: TGCGCCAGCAGCCAAGATCAGGGGGACTATGGCTACACCTTC. It codes for CASSQDQGDYGYTF.

The chain couples TRBV5-1 to TRBJ2-7; D gene unclear. Germline V gene data show CDR1 as SGHRS and CDR2 as YFSETQ. This CDR3 contains 14 residues. V was cut by 7 bases and J by 2 bases, with 16 bases left in between. The chain's CDR3 is CASGDPGNPYEQYF. In nucleotides, the CDR3 is TGCGCCAGCGGAGACCCCGGTAATCCCTACGAGCAGTACTTC.

This sequence joins TRBV29-1 and TRBJ2-3; 12 nucleotides align to TRBD2. CDR1 is SQVTM, CDR2 ANQGSEA, per germline. The CDR3 spans 15 residues. Trimming took 4 bases from V and 0 from J; bases not matched to a gene: 2. CDR3 coding DNA: TGCAGCGTTGCCGGGACTAGCGGGAGCACAGATACGCAGTATTTT. This translates into CSVAGTSGSTDTQYF.

The chain is built from TRBV28 and TRBJ1-1; a weak D match, TRBD1 (5 bases). Trimming pared 4 bases from V and 1 base from J, leaving 16 bases between. This CDR3 is built from 16 residues. Germline lookup yields CDR1 MDHEN and CDR2 SYDVKM. CDR3 sequence reads: CASSSLGEGSNTEAFF. The CDR3 coding sequence is TGTGCCAGCAGTTCCTTGGGGGAGGGGTCGAACACTGAAGCTTTCTTT. The whole variable domain, filled in from reference TRBV28 and TRBJ1-1, reads DVKVTQSSRYLVKRTGEKVFLECVQDMDHENMFWYRQDPGLGLRLIYFSYDVKMKEKGDIPEGYSVSREKKERFSLILESASTNQTSMYLCASSSLGEGSNTEAFFGQGTRLTVV.

The chain has TRBV5-1 and TRBJ2-7; TRBD2 might be the D (5 bases). The CDR3 runs 14 residues. Trimming cost V 6 bases and J 5 bases, with 18 bases left between them. Germline-derived CDR1 and CDR2 are SGHRS and YFSETQ. This CDR3 is CASTRAAETDEQYF. DNA for the CDR3: TGCGCCAGCACCAGAGCGGCTGAGACCGACGAGCAGTACTTC.

CDR3 sequence reads: CAVRSAQGRTDTQYF. The CDR3 nucleotides read TGTGCCGTCCGCTCGGCACAGGGGCGAACAGATACGCAGTATTTT. This chain uses TRBV10-3 with TRBJ2-3; TRBD1 aligns across 7 bases. Germline V gene lookup returns CDR1 ENHRY and CDR2 SYGVKD. CDR3 length: 15 amino acids. V shed 11 bases, J shed 3 bases, and the junction held 14 bases outside the gene matches.

V usage is TRBV28 and J usage is TRBJ2-7, with TRBD1 as a possible D gene (6 bases). With 4 bases removed from V and 2 bases from J, the gap between germline ends came to 15 bases. The CDR3 has 15 amino acids. Germline assignment: CDR1 MDHEN and CDR2 SYDVKM. CDR3 in DNA: TGTGCCAGCAGTTCAACCGGGACAAGGCCCTACGAGCAGTACTTC. Its translation: CASSSTGTRPYEQYF.

The genes are TRBV30 and TRBJ2-1; weak D call: TRBD2 (6 bases). The germline V gene encodes CDR1 GTSNPN and CDR2 SVGIG (reference sequence). The V end lost 3 bases, the J end lost 12 bases, and 18 bases lay between the germline ends. This CDR3 contains 13 residues. The CDR3 reads CAWSPPSGLPQFF. CDR3 sequence (DNA): TGTGCCTGGAGCCCCCCTTCCGGACTACCGCAGTTCTTC.

The chain carries TRBV25-1 and TRBJ1-4; tentatively, D is TRBD1 (5 bases). Germline V lookup: CDR1 MGHDK, CDR2 SYGVNS. V was cut by 1 base and J by 12 bases, with 21 bases left in between. The CDR3 is made up of 16 amino acids. CDR3 in amino acids: CASSESPGRAGVELFF. In DNA form, the CDR3 reads TGTGCCAGCAGTGAATCTCCCGGCAGGGCGGGGGTCGAACTGTTTTTT.

The V gene is TRBV11-2, the J gene TRBJ2-7, with D possibly TRBD1 on 5 matching bases. This CDR3 is 13 amino acids long. Germline CDR1 is SGHAT and CDR2 is FQNNGV. Trimming cost V 6 bases and J 5 bases, with 14 bases left between them. CDR3 in amino acids: CASRGLMGHEQYF. The DNA of the CDR3 is TGTGCCAGCAGGGGGCTAATGGGGCACGAGCAGTACTTC.

CDR3 region: CASSWGTGETEAFF. For the CDR3, the DNA is TGTGCCAGCAGCTGGGGGACAGGGGAAACTGAAGCTTTCTTT. The chain carries TRBV5-6 and TRBJ1-1; 10 bases fit TRBD1. Germline values: CDR1 SGHDT, CDR2 YYEEEE. The CDR3 length is 14 residues. Germline trimming cut 3 bases from V and 5 bases from J; bases unmatched to any gene: 4.

The chain combines TRBV5-6 with TRBJ2-7; possible D gene TRBD1, 5 bases. In germline, CDR1 is SGHDT, CDR2 YYEEEE. V was clipped by 4 bases and J by 3 bases, with 8 bases between them. The CDR3 has 12 amino acids. This CDR3 reads CASSGDSYEQYF. In DNA form, the CDR3 reads TGTGCCAGCAGCGGTGACAGCTACGAGCAGTACTTC.

The rearrangement joins TRBV7-9 to TRBJ2-3, with 7 bases that match TRBD1. Germline V lookup: CDR1 SEHNR, CDR2 FQNEAQ (reference sequence). The CDR3 is 16 residues long. V shed 2 bases, J shed 4 bases, and the junction held 9 bases outside the gene matches. CDR3: CASSLLTGSFSDTQYF. CDR3 DNA: TGTGCCAGCAGCTTACTGACAGGGAGCTTCTCAGATACGCAGTATTTT.

The chain employs TRBV4-1 and TRBJ1-2, with a possible D match to TRBD1 (5 bases). V lost 1 base, J lost 1 base, and 13 bases lay in between. Germline lookup yields CDR1 MGHRA and CDR2 YSYEKL. The CDR3 is 16 amino acids. The CDR3 reads CASSQGAMTVNYGYTF. DNA for the CDR3: TGCGCCAGCAGCCAAGGGGCTATGACAGTTAACTATGGCTACACCTTC.

This clone was recorded once. The chain has TRBV11-2 and TRBJ2-1; TRBD1 agrees at 7 bases. CDR1 and CDR2 from the germline V gene are SGHAT and FQNNGV. The trim removed 5 bases at V and 11 bases at J, leaving 12 bases unmatched. This CDR3 spans 14 amino acids. The CDR3 loop is CASSKTGTGQKQFF. DNA of the CDR3: TGTGCCAGCAGCAAAACAGGGACGGGACAGAAGCAGTTCTTC.

The V and J genes are TRBV10-3 and TRBJ1-6, with D maybe TRBD1 (6 bases). The CDR3 contains 15 residues. Germline CDR1 is ENHRY and CDR2 is SYGVKD. Trimming removed 6 bases at V and 6 bases at J, with 15 bases between. In DNA, the CDR3 is TGTGCCATCAGCCAAGGGGGGGATGCTAATTCACCCCTCCACTTT. This encodes CAISQGGDANSPLHF.